This TCR beta chain stems from a study of Ad26.COV2.S vaccination and SARS-CoV-2 variants. Whole-study context: Donor joined the COV1001 Ad26.COV2.S trial arm.

Treatment specified: 15 to 20 received Ad26.COV2.S at low or high dose, single or two shots; roughly five received placebo; per-sample allocation not given. Following the first vaccine or placebo injection, samples were taken on day 63. About this clone: Its antigen is undetermined.

Study observations and caveats: Individuals receiving vaccine had higher spike-specific TCR breadth than placebo recipients did. Estimates derived from TCR breadth and depth analyses may have underestimated total T cell responses.

Repertoires were generated with immunoSEQ multiplex PCR, while TCRdb's copy carries only in-frame clones and drops some. Of fewer than 400,000 clones in the sample, roughly 86% are singletons; the top ten hold 1.5% to 2.5%. Germline V lookup: CDR1 LNHDA, CDR2 SQIVND (reference sequence). V lost 1 base, J lost 0 bases, and 6 bases lay in between. This CDR3 spans 14 amino acids. The sequence was obtained from a person between 18 and 65 years old who received the Ad26.COV2.S COVID-19 vaccine or a placebo. This material consisted of peripheral blood, taken in a trial of Ad26.COV2.S vaccine versus placebo. J is TRBJ1-2 and V is TRBV19; D is ambiguous. The CDR3 sequence: CASSIGEANYGYTF. In nucleotides, the CDR3 is TGTGCCAGTAGTATAGGTGAAGCTAACTATGGCTACACCTTC.